This T cell receptor (beta chain) was sequenced in a study of T cells in Graves' hyperthyroidism and ophthalmopathy. Looking at the study overall: The initial diagnosis was the point when peripheral blood was collected, ahead of any treatment.

This CDR3 contains 12 residues. The V end was cut by 3 bases, the J end by 5 bases, with 8 bases between. CDR1 is KGHSH, CDR2 LQKENI, per germline. Researchers barred patients who had uncontrolled infection, other autoimmune disease, pregnancy or lactation. Each diagnosis drew on symptoms, thyroxine, TRAb, thyroid ultrasound and orbital computed tomography findings. Fresh peripheral blood, less than 11 ml of it, supplied the PBMCs. This clonotype has ten or more counts. Regions amplified from RNA transcripts were the TCR beta CDR3 regions. HTBI primers were the set used in a first-round RT-PCR of the TCR CDR3. TCRdb called the multiplex PCR reads again in MiXCR, with one record for every CDR3 protein. Of over 350,000 distinct CDR3 sequences listed, over 13% are singletons.

The TCR comes from a middle-aged man with Graves' ophthalmopathy. V gene TRBV18 combines with J gene TRBJ2-7; D possibly corresponds to TRBD1 (5 bases). Sequenced input: blood. The chain's CDR3 is CASSPIRDEQYF. The CDR3 DNA follows: TGTGCCAGCTCACCTATCAGGGACGAGCAGTACTTC.